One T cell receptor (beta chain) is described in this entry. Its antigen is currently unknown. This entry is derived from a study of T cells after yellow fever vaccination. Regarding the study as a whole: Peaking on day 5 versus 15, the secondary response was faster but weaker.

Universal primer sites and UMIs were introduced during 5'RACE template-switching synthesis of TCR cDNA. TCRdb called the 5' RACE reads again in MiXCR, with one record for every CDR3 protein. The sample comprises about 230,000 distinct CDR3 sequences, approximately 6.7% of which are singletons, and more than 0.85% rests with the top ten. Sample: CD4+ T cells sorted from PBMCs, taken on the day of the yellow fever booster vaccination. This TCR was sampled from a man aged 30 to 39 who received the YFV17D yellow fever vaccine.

CDR3: CASSPGGHGTGELFF. As DNA, the CDR3 is TGTGCCAGCAGCCCGGGGGGGCATGGCACCGGGGAGCTGTTTTTT. The V and J genes are TRBV27 and TRBJ2-2; 8 nucleotides agree with TRBD2. The V and J ends lost 6 bases and 4 bases, in that order; junction bases with no gene match: 7. Per germline, CDR1 MNHEY and CDR2 SMNVEV (reference sequence). The CDR3 runs 15 residues.